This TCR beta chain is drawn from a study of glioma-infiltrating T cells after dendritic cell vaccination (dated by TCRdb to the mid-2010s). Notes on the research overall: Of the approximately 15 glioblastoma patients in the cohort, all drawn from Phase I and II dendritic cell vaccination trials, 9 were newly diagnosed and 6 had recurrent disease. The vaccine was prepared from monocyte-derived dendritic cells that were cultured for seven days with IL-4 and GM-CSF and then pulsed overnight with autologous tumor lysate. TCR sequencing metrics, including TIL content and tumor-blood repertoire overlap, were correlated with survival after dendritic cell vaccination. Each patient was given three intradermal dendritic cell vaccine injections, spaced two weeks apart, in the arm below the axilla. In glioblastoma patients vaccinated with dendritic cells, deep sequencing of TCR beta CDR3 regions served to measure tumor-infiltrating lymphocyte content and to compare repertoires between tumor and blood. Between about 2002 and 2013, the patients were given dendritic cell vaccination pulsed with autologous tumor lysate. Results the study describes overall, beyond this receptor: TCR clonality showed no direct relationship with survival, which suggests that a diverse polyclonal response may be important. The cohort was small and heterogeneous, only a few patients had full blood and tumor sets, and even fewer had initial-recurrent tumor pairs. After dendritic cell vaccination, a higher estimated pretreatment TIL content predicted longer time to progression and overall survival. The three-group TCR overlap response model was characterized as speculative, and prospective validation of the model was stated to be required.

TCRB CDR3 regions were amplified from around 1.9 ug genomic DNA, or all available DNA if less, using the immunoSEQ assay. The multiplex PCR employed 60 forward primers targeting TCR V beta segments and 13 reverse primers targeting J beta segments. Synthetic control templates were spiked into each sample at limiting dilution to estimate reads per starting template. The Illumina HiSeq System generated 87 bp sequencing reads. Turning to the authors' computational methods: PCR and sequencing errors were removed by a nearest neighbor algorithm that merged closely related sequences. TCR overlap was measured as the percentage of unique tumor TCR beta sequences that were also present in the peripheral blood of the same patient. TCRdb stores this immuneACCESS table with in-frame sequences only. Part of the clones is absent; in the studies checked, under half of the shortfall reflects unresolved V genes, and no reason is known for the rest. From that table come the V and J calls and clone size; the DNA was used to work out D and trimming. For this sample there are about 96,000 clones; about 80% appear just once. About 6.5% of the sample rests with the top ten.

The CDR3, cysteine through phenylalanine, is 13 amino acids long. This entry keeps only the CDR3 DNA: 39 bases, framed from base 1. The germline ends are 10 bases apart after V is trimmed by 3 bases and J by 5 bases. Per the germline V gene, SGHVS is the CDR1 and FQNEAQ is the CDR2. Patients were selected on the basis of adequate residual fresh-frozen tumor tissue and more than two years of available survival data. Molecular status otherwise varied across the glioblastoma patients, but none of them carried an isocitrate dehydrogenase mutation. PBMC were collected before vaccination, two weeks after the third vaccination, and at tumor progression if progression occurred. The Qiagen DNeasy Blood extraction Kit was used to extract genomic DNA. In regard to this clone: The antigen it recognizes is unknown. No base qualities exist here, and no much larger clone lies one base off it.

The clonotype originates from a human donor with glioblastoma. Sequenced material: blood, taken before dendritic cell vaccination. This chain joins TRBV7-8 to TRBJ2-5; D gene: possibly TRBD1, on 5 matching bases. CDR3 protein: CASSLAPGETQYF. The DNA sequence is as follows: TGTGCCAGCAGCTTGGCTCCAGGGGAGACCCAGTACTTC.